This note documents a single T cell receptor (beta chain) sequence. The sample comes from a study of OX40 agonist ivuxolimab in advanced cancers. The table came from immunoSEQ multiplex PCR; TCRdb's copy has only in-frame clones and leaves some out. Among tens of thousands of clones listed, around 89% were seen once. The V end was cut by 1 base, the J end by 6 bases, with 0 bases between. The germline V gene has CDR1 PRHDT and CDR2 FYEKMQ (reference sequence). The CDR3 consists of 11 residues. This specimen was CD4+ or CD8+ T cells sorted from blood, taken in a trial of the OX40 agonist ivuxolimab. This TCR came from an adult with an advanced solid tumor such as melanoma, head and neck, liver or kidney cancer. The chain employs TRBV13 and TRBJ2-2; D gene uncertain. The CDR3 region has the DNA TGTGCCAGCAGCTTAGCCGGGGAGCTGTTTTTT. Translating it yields CASSLAGELFF.